The present T cell receptor beta chain was sequenced within a study of cytomegalovirus exposure and HLA in healthy donors. Study-wide context: The same platform used for the roughly 610 first-cohort repertoires was also used for the 120 or so validation repertoires, as a later analysis reported.

As concerns this clone: Its antigen remains unidentified.

The CDR3 is 14 residues long. Trimming pared 5 bases from V and 2 bases from J, leaving 11 bases between. Per germline, CDR1 LNHNV and CDR2 YYDKDF (reference sequence). Findings of the study overall: TCR beta chains numbering 164 were designated cytomegalovirus-associated.

Generated by immunoSEQ multiplex PCR, the TCRdb table keeps only in-frame clones and is missing some. Of approximately 110,000 clones in the sample, 88% are singletons; the top ten hold around 2.1%. The rearrangement uses TRBV15 and TRBJ2-3; D unresolved. This clonotype was obtained from a woman aged 18-30 years in good health and CMV-seronegative. The sample was PBMCs. CDR3: CATSGRTNTDTQYF. DNA for the CDR3: TGTGCCACCAGCGGCCGAACGAACACAGATACGCAGTATTTT.